This T cell receptor (beta chain) came from a study of tumor-infiltrating lymphocytes in primary liver carcinoma. From 450 to 550 ng total RNA, TCR beta cDNA was generated with a primer in the constant region. What produced the TCR beta libraries was three nested multiplex PCR rounds using slightly modified ARM-PCR. Each CDR3 protein gets one entry after TCRdb re-called the multiplex PCR reads with MiXCR. The sample shows around 120,000 distinct CDR3 sequences, 50% to 70% of them seen only once. Co-extracted RNA and DNA came from roughly 21-30 mg of unsorted bulk tissue. Sequencing was done on a sample of liver tumor tissue from sampling region 1. Subset in this sample: tumor region T1, superior pole. The TCR was taken from a woman in her sixties with primary liver carcinoma and hepatitis B virus infection.

The CDR3 reads CASSFGLGRTNMQYF. In DNA form, the CDR3 reads TGTGCCAGCAGCTTCGGACTAGGACGCACTAATATGCAGTATTTT. The chain recombines TRBV11-2 with TRBJ2-3, with 7 nucleotides matching TRBD2. The junction had 14 bases not matched to a gene; V was cut back by 3 bases and J by 11 bases. Germline values: CDR1 SGHAT, CDR2 FQNNGV. This CDR3 spans 15 amino acids.